Listed below are T cell receptor beta chains from one sample, sequenced in a study of Ad26.COV2.S vaccination and SARS-CoV-2 variants. TCRdb's copy holds only in-frame clones and misses some; the assay was immunoSEQ multiplex PCR. The sample contains about 460,000 clones, roughly nine tenths of which appear only once. Here the sequenced sample was peripheral blood, taken in a trial of Ad26.COV2.S vaccine versus placebo. The origin of the receptors is a person aged 18-65 years who received the Ad26.COV2.S COVID-19 vaccine or a placebo. Each CDR3 is given with its conserved first and last residue. The D gene is left open where the match is weak. Clone size is shown for a subset of rows, as once, few, many or a class of expanded clone.

TRBV5-1	TRBJ2-7	.	.	TGCGCCAGCAGCACCGCCGGGGACGAGCAGTACTTC	CASSTAGDEQYF
TRBV6-6	TRBJ1-3	.	.	TGTGCCAGCAGCCGAGGAGGGACGAAACACTCTGGAAACACCATATATTTT	CASSRGGTKHSGNTIYF
TRBV3-1/TRBV3-2	TRBJ1-5	.	once	TGTGCCAGCAGCCAAGAACAGGGTAATCAGCCCCAGCATTTT	CASSQEQGNQPQHF
TRBV3-1/TRBV3-2	TRBJ2-2	TRBD2	.	TGTGCCAGCAGCCAAGGGGGGGGCACCGGGGAGCTGTTTTTT	CASSQGGGTGELFF
TRBV24-1	TRBJ2-3	.	.	TGTGCCACCAGTGCCCCAGGGGATAGCACAGATACGCAGTATTTT	CATSAPGDSTDTQYF
TRBV6-5	TRBJ1-4	.	.	TGTGCCAGCAGTTACTCTGGGGTCGGGATGAATGAAAAACTGTTTTTT	CASSYSGVGMNEKLFF
TRBV30	TRBJ2-3	TRBD2	.	TGTGCCTGGTCCGGGACTAGCGGTTCTAGCACAGATACGCAGTATTTT	CAWSGTSGSSTDTQYF
TRBV9	TRBJ1-1	.	.	TGTGCCAGCAGTCAAACAGGGTTGGATATAGACACTGAAGCTTTCTTT	CASSQTGLDIDTEAFF
TRBV7-2	TRBJ1-2	TRBD1	.	TGTGCCAGCAGGCAAGGGGGCAGCTATGGCTACACCTTC	CASRQGGSYGYTF
TRBV24-1	TRBJ2-5	TRBD2	.	TGTGCCACCAGTGAAGGTCGGCTAGCGGGAGTTAATGGGGAGACCCAGTACTTC	CATSEGRLAGVNGETQYF
TRBV9	TRBJ1-4	TRBD1	.	TGTGCCAGCAGCCCTGGACAGGTGTATGAAAAACTGTTTTTT	CASSPGQVYEKLFF
TRBV20-1	TRBJ1-2	.	.	TGCAGTGCTATTTCGAGTAATGGCTACACCTTC	CSAISSNGYTF
TRBV4-1	TRBJ1-4	.	.	TGCGCCAGCAGCCTCCCGACCCGTGAAAAACTGTTTTTT	CASSLPTREKLFF
TRBV12-3/TRBV12-4	TRBJ1-1	.	.	TGTGCCAGCTTAGGAAACACTGAAGCTTTCTTT	CASLGNTEAFF
TRBV6-1	TRBJ1-4	.	.	TGTGCCAGCAGTGTTCGGAGGGAAGCTGCAACTAATGAAAAACTGTTTTTT	CASSVRREAATNEKLFF
TRBV7-2	TRBJ2-5	TRBD2	.	TGTGCCAGCAGCCTAGCGGGAGTTAGGGAGACCCAGTACTTC	CASSLAGVRETQYF
TRBV6-1	TRBJ1-2	TRBD1	.	TGTGCCAGCAGTGACCTTGGGACAGGGTTATATGGCTACACCTTC	CASSDLGTGLYGYTF